Shown below are 20 T cell receptor beta chains from a single sample sequenced in a study of T cells expressing NK-cell markers. TCRdb reprocessed the 5' RACE reads, with one entry per CDR3 protein and no DNA. This table lists a few hundred thousand distinct CDR3 sequences. Source material: blood T cells: a sorted CD56 or NKG2C T cell subset, CD4+ or CD8+ T cells, or bulk PBMC T cells (not recorded which). These receptors were taken from a man in his late teens or twenties in good health.

The chain is built from TRBV20-1 and TRBJ1-1; TCRdb reports TRBD1, a call that lacks DNA to check it against. Germline CDR1 and CDR2: DFQATT and SNEGSKA (reference sequence). The CDR3 spans 14 residues. CDR3 protein: CSARLTGRSVGAFF.

J is TRBJ2-5 and V is TRBV24-1; TCRdb names TRBD2, which stays unverified in the absence of DNA. This CDR3 is 13 amino acids long. CDR1 is KGHDR and CDR2 is SFDVKD in the germline V gene. The CDR3 region is CATRRTSAETQYF.

J is TRBJ2-2 and V is TRBV12-3 or TRBV12-4; without DNA, the TCRdb call of TRBD1 cannot be checked. This CDR3 contains 15 residues. The CDR3 reads CASSLKGARIGELFF.

V and J are TRBV2 and TRBJ2-5; TCRdb returns TRBD2, unconfirmable since there is no DNA. The CDR3 length is 14 residues. Germline V gives CDR1 SNHLY, CDR2 FYNNEI. CDR3 amino acids: CASMRGLVRETQYF.

The gene calls are TRBV2 and TRBJ1-6. Per germline, CDR1 SNHLY and CDR2 FYNNEI. The CDR3 totals 11 residues. The CDR3: CASSVGSPLHF.

The CDR3 is CAKELAGGPHSNTGELFF. The rearrangement joins TRBV12-5 to TRBJ2-2; TCRdb's D gene call, TRBD2, goes unchecked for lack of DNA. This CDR3 is built from 18 residues. Germline loops: CDR1 LGHNT, CDR2 FRNRAP.

This rearrangement joins TRBV20-1 to TRBJ1-6; the D call of TRBD1 rests on TCRdb alone, since no DNA is present to check it. Germline CDR1 DFQATT, CDR2 SNEGSKA (reference sequence). The CDR3 sequence is 14 residues long. CDR3 region: CSATRTGSNSPLHF.

The chain links TRBV14 to TRBJ2-2; no DNA is available, so the TRBD1 call from TCRdb remains unchecked. This CDR3 spans 17 amino acids. Per the germline V gene, CDR1 is SGHDN and CDR2 is FVKESK. CDR3 in amino acids: CASSQFRTETNTGELFF. The full variable domain, rest sourced from reference TRBV14 and TRBJ2-2, is EAGVTQFPSHSVIEKGQTVTLRCDPISGHDNLYWYRRVMGKEIKFLLHFVKESKQDESGMPNNRFLAERTGGTYSTLKVQPAELEDSGVYFCASSQFRTETNTGELFFGEGSRLTVL.

This sequence joins TRBV4-1 and TRBJ2-1; TCRdb lists TRBD2, though no DNA is available to test this call. Germline CDR1 MGHRA, CDR2 YSYEKL. This CDR3 has 17 residues. The chain's CDR3 is CASSQGPSGSRDNEQFF.

The gene calls are TRBV6-1 and TRBJ2-3; the D gene TCRdb calls, TRBD2, cannot be checked with no DNA. The CDR3 extends over 13 amino acids. Germline values: CDR1 MNHNS, CDR2 SASEGT. The CDR3 is CASKGRREDTQYF.

The rearrangement links TRBV24-1 to TRBJ2-1; TCRdb outputs TRBD2, but without DNA this stays unchecked. The CDR3 spans 14 residues. The V gene's germline CDR1 is KGHDR and CDR2 SFDVKD. The CDR3 is CATSDWSGSNEQFF.

This chain joins TRBV3-1 and TRBJ2-7. CDR3 size: 13 residues. The germline V gene encodes CDR1 LGHDT and CDR2 YNNKEL (reference sequence). The CDR3 spells CASSQVTGTGQYF.

This chain connects TRBV6-2 or TRBV6-3 to TRBJ2-1. Germline CDR1 is MNHEY and CDR2 is SVGEGT. The CDR3 has 13 residues. CDR3 sequence: CASSYSTHNEQFF.

This chain joins TRBV27 and TRBJ1-4; without DNA, the TCRdb call of TRBD1 cannot be checked. The CDR3 is 15 amino acids. Germline V CDR1 and CDR2: MNHEY, SMNVEV (reference sequence). CDR3 in amino acids: CASRRAGAANEKLFF.

This chain links TRBV3-1 with TRBJ2-1; TCRdb's D call of TRBD2 is untestable without DNA. CDR1 and CDR2 (germline): LGHDT, YNNKEL (reference sequence). There are 12 residues in the CDR3. CDR3: CASGDVGREQFF.

The chain is built from TRBV20-1 and TRBJ1-3; there is no DNA to check the TCRdb D call of TRBD1. Germline V lookup: CDR1 DFQATT, CDR2 SNEGSKA (reference sequence). The length of the CDR3 is 15 residues. The CDR3 spells CSARDGRGSGNTIYF.

The V gene is TRBV7-9, the J gene TRBJ1-4. The CDR3 extends over 16 amino acids. The V gene's germline CDR1 is SEHNR and CDR2 FQNEAQ (reference sequence). The CDR3 here is CASSLVSAGRNEKLFF.

This chain uses TRBV29-1 with TRBJ2-7; there is no DNA to check the TCRdb D call of TRBD2. This CDR3 region has 15 residues. CDR1 and CDR2 (germline): SQVTM, ANQGSEA. The CDR3 sequence is CSAGTSGMTSDEQYF.

CDR3 sequence reads: CATSRDVRAGSPLHF. V gene TRBV15 combines with J gene TRBJ1-6; TCRdb selects TRBD1, and the lack of DNA leaves this call unchecked. The CDR3 loop spans 15 amino acids. Germline assignment: CDR1 LNHNV and CDR2 YYDKDF (reference sequence).

This chain links TRBV4-3 with TRBJ1-1; TCRdb calls TRBD1, which cannot be checked without DNA. Germline V gene lookup returns CDR1 LGHNA and CDR2 YSLEER. The CDR3 loop spans 14 amino acids. Here the CDR3 reads CASSQGDSLREAFF.